This TCR beta chain was identified in a study of cytomegalovirus exposure and HLA in healthy donors. Turning to the study itself: The Caucasian-associated ancestry cluster held roughly 81% of a few hundred genotyped donors.

The CDR3 is made up of 16 amino acids. The germline CDR1 and CDR2 sequences are SGHRS and YFSETQ. Trimming took 0 bases from V and 4 from J; bases not matched to a gene: 8. PCR employed 60 Vbeta and 13 Jbeta primers. TCRdb keeps only in-frame clones here, not all; method: immunoSEQ multiplex PCR. Of tens of thousands of clones in the sample, around 8% were seen once. This TCR was sampled from a man aged 45-65 years in good health and CMV-seronegative. Sequenced input: PBMCs. The rearrangement links TRBV5-1 to TRBJ1-2; 8 bases are a match to TRBD1. The CDR3 is CASSLESAGGFYGYTF. DNA of the CDR3: TGCGCCAGCAGCTTGGAATCGGCAGGGGGCTTCTATGGCTACACCTTC.